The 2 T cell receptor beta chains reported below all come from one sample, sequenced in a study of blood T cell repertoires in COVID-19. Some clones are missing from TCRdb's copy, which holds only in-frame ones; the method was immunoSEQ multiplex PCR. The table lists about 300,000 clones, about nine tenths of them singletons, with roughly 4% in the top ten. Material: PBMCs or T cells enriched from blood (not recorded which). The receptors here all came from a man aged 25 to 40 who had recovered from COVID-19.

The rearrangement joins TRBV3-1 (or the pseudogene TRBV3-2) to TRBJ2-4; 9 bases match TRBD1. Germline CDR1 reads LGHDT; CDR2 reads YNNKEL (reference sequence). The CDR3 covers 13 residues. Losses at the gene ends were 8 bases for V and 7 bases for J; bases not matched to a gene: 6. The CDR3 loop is CASGDRASNIQYF. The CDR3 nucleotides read TGTGCCAGCGGGGACAGGGCCAGCAACATTCAGTACTTC.

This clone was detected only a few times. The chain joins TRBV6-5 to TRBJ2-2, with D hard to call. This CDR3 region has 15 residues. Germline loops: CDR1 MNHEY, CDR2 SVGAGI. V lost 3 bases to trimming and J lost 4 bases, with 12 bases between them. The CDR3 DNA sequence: TGTGCCAGCAGTTATTCAGAATCCTTCACCGGGGAGCTGTTTTTT. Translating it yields CASSYSESFTGELFF.